Each of the 7 T cell receptor beta chains below was sequenced from the same sample in a study of molecular identifiers for immune sequencing clone quantification. TCRdb re-analysed the PCR reads in MiXCR, keeping a single row per CDR3 protein. Of some 65,000 distinct CDR3 sequences in the sample, around a sixth were seen once. Sequencing used naive CD8+ T cells from blood, with Jurkat cell RNA spiked in. Indicated subset: FACS-sorted CD8+CD4-CCR7+CD45RA+ naive T cells. The receptors shown here come from a human donor in good health. Some libraries in this study had Jurkat cell RNA spiked in.

This clonotype was counted between two and nine times. The chain couples TRBV15 to TRBJ2-2; no reliable D call. Between the trimmed V and J ends, which lost 3 bases and 4 bases, there was a span of 9 bases. Per germline, CDR1 LNHNV and CDR2 YYDKDF (reference sequence). The CDR3 spans 14 residues. This CDR3 reads CATSSRAATGELFF. In nucleotides, the CDR3 is TGTGCCACCAGCAGCCGGGCGGCCACCGGGGAGCTGTTTTTT.

This clonotype was seen at least ten times. Relative to the germline gene, one junction end is altered; a read error may explain this. V and J are TRBV10-3 and TRBJ2-7, with 7 positions matching TRBD2. Germline V gives CDR1 ENHRY, CDR2 SYGVKD. The CDR3 is made up of 16 amino acids. As DNA, the CDR3 is TGTGCCATTAGTGAGCCCATACGCAGCGGGAAGTACGAGCAGTACTTC. This translates into CAISEPIRSGKYEQYF.

This clonotype was counted ten times or more. The gene calls are TRBV4-2 and TRBJ2-3; 11 positions agree with TRBD2. Germline assignment: CDR1 LGHNA and CDR2 YNFKEQ. V shed 0 bases, J shed 2 bases, and the junction held 7 bases outside the gene matches. The CDR3 is made up of 18 amino acids. The DNA for the CDR3 is TGTGCCAGCAGCCAAGATGTCCGACTAGCGGGGTCCACAGATACGCAGTATTTT. As protein: CASSQDVRLAGSTDTQYF.

The chain has TRBV28 and TRBJ2-1; 9 bases agree with TRBD2. The length of the CDR3 is 16 residues. Germline CDR1 MDHEN, CDR2 SYDVKM. The J segment lost 5 bases and the V segment lost 2 bases, leaving 7 bases of the junction unmatched. The DNA of the CDR3 is TGTGCCAGCAGTTTAACTGCGGGAGGGCCGGACAATGAGCAGTTCTTC. It is translated as CASSLTAGGPDNEQFF.

This clonotype appeared many times. The genes are TRBV20-1 and TRBJ2-7; D perhaps matches TRBD1 (6 bases). Between the trimmed V and J ends, which lost 3 bases and 3 bases, there was a span of 15 bases. This CDR3 contains 14 residues. Germline V gives CDR1 DFQATT, CDR2 SNEGSKA (reference sequence). CDR3 loop: CSARNRDTLYEQYF. For the CDR3, the DNA is TGCAGTGCTAGGAACAGGGACACTCTCTACGAGCAGTACTTC.

This clonotype came up many times. The V and J genes are TRBV5-1 and TRBJ2-3; D not resolved. This CDR3 has 14 amino acids. Germline assignment: CDR1 SGHRS and CDR2 YFSETQ. The V and J ends lost 3 bases and 4 bases respectively, with 12 bases between them. The DNA of the CDR3 is TGCGCCAGCAGCTATTTTTCGGGTGCAGATACGCAGTATTTT. Amino acid sequence: CASSYFSGADTQYF.

In the case of this clonotype: One base away lies a much larger clone, so this may be a sequencing read error. The conserved phenylalanine or tryptophan is not found at the CDR3 terminus, so this likely reflects a read error. The V gene is TRBV13, the J gene TRBJ1-1; 8 bases match TRBD1. With V trimmed by 5 bases and J by 3 bases, 2 bases remained unmatched. Per germline, CDR1 PRHDT and CDR2 FYEKMQ (reference sequence). The CDR3 runs to 13 residues. In DNA form, the CDR3 reads TGTGCCAGCAGCCCACAGGGGGACACTGAAGCTTTCTCT. Translating gives CASSPQGDTEAFS.